This T cell receptor beta chain is from a study of identical twins. In TCRdb, the 5' RACE reads were re-called with MiXCR into one record per CDR3 protein. The sample consists of hundreds of thousands of distinct CDR3 sequences, approximately 9% of them appearing once. Unmatched junction bases numbered 5, after V lost 5 bases and J lost 1 base. CDR3 size: 15 residues. The V gene's germline CDR1 is MNHEY and CDR2 SMNVEV (reference sequence). The sample was also linked to a second study, of yellow fever vaccine responses in identical twins.

The source material was PBMCs. This rearrangement joins TRBV27 to TRBJ2-3; TRBD1 matches at 8 bases. The clonotype comes from a woman under 30 in good health. The CDR3 region is CASSRQGSGTDTQYF. The CDR3 DNA is TGTGCCAGCAGTCGACAGGGGTCGGGCACAGATACGCAGTATTTT.